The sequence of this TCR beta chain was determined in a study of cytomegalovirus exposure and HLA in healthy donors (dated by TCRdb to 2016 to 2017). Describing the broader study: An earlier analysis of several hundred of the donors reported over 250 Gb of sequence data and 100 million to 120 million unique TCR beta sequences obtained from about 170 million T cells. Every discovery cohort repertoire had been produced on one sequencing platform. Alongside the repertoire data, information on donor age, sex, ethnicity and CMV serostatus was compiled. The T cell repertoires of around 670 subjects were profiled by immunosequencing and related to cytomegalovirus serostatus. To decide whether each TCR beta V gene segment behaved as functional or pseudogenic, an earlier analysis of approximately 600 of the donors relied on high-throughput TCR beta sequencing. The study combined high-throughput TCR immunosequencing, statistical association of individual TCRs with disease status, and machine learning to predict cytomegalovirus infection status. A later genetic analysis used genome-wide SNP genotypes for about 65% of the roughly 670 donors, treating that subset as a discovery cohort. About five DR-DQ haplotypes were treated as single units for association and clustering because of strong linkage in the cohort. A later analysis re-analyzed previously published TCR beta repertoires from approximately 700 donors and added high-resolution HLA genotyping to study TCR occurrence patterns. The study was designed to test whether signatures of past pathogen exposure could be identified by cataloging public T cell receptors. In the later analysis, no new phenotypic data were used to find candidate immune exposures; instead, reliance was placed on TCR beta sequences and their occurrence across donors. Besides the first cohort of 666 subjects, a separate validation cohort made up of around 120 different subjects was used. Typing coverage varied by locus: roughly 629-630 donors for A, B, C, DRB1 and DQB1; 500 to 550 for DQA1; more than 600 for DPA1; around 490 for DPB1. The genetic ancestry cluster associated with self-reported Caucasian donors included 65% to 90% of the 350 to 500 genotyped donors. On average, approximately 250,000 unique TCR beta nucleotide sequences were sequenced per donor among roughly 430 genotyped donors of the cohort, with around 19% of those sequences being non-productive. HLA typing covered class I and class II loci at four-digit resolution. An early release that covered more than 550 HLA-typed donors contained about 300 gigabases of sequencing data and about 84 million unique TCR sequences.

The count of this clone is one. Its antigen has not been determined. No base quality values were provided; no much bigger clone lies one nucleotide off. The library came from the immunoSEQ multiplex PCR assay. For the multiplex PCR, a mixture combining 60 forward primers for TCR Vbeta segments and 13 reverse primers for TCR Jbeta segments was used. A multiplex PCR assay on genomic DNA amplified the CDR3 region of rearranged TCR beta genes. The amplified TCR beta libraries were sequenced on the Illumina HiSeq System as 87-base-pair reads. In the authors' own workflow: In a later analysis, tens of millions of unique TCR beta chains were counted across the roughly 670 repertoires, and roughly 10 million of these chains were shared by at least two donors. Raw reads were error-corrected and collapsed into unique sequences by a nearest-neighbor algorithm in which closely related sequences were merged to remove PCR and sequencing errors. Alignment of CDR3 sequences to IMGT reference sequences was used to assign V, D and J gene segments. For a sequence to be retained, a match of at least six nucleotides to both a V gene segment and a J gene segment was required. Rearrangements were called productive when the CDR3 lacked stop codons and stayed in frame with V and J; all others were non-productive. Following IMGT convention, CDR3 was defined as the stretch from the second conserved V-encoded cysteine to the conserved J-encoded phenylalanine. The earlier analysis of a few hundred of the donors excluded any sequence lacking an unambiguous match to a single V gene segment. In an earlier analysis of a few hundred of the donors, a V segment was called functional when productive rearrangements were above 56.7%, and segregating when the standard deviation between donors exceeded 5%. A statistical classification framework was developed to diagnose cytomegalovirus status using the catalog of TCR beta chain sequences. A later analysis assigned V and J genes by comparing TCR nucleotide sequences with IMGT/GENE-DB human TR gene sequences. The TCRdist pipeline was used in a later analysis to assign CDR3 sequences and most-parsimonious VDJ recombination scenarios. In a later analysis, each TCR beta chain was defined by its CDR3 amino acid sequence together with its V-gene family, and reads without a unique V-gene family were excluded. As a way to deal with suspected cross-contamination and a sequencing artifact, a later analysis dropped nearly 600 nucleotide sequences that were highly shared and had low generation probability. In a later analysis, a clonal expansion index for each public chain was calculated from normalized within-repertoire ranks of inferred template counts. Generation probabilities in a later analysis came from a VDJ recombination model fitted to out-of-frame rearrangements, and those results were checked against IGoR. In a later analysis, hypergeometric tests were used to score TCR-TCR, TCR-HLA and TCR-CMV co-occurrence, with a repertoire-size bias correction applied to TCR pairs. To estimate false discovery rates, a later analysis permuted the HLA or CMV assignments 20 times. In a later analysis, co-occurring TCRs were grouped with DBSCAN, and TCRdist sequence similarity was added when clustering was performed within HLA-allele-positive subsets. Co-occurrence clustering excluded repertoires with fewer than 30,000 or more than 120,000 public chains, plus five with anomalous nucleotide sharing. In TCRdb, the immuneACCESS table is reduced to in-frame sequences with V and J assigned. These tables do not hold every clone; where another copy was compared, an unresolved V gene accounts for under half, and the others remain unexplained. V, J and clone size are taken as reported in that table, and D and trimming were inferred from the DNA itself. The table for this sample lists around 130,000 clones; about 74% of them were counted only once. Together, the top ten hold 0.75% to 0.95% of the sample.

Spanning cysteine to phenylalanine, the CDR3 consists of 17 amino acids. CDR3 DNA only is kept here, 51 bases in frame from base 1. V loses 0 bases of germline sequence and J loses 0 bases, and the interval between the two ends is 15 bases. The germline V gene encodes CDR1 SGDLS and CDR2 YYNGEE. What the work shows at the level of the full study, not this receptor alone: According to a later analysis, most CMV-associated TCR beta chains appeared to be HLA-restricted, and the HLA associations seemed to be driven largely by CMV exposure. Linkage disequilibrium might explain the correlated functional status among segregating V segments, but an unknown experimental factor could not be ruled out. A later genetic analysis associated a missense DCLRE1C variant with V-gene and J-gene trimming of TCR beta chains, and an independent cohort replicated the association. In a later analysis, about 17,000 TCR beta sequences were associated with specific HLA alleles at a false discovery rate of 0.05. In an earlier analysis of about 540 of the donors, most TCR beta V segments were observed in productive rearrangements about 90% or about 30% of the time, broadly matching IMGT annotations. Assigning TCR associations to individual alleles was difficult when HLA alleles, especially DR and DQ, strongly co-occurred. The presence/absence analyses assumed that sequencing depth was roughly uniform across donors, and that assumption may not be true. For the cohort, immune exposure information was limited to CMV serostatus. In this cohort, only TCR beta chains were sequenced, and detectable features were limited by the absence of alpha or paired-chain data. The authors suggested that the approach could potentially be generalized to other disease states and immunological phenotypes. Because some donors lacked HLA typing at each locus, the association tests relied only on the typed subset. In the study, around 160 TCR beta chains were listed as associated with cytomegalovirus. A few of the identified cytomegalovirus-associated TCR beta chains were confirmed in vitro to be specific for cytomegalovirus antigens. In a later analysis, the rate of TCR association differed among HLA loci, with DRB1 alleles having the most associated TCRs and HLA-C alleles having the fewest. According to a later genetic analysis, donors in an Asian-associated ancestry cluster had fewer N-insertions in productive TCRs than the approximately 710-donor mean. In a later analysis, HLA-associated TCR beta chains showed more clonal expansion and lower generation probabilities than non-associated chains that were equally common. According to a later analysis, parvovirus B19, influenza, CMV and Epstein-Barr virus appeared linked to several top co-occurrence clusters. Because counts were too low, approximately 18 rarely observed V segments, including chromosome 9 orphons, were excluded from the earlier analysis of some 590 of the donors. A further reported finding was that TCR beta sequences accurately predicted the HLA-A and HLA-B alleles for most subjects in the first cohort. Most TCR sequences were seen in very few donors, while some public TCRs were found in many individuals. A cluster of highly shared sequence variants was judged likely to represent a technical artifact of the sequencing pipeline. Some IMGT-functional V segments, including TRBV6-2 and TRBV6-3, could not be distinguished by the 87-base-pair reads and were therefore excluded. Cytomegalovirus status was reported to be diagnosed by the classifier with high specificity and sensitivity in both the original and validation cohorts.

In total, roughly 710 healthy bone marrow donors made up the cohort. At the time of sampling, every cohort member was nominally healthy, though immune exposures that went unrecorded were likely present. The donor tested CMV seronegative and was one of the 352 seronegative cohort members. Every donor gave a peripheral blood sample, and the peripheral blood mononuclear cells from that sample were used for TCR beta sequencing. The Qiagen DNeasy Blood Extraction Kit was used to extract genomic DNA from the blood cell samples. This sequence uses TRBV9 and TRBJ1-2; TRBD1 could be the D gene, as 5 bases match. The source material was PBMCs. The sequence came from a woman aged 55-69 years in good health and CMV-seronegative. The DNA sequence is TGTGCCAGCAGCGTAGGGGGCAGCCCAAATCCTAACTATGGCTACACCTTC. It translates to CASSVGGSPNPNYGYTF.